This TCR beta chain was identified in a study of shared clonotypes between healthy human individuals. Regarding the study as a whole: An anticipated effect of sequencing depth on clonotype sharing among donors was recognized.

With V trimmed by 2 bases and J by 2 bases, 1 base remained unmatched. The germline V gene encodes CDR1 GTSNPN and CDR2 SVGIG (reference sequence). CDR3 length equals 15 residues. As concerns this clone: Its matching antigen is unknown.

Genomic DNA per cell subset filled all wells of several immunoSEQ plates. TCRdb keeps only in-frame clones here, not all; method: immunoSEQ multiplex PCR. The sample includes more than 550,000 clones, 90% of them seen just once. The chain combines TRBV30 with TRBJ2-6; 9 bases map to TRBD1. The sample consisted of memory CD8+ T cells from PBMCs. Regarding subset: CD45RO+ cells pooled with CCR7-negative TemRA cells. This sequence originates from a man between 18 and 35 years old in good health. Some clones in this sample may be carry-over from other donors' samples. CDR3 nucleotides: TGTGCCTGGAGTCACAGGGGGCCTGGGGCCAACGTCCTGACTTTC. This gives the protein CAWSHRGPGANVLTF.